This TCR beta chain was recovered during a study of shared clonotypes between healthy human individuals. For this clone: No antigen is known for it.

CDR1 is MGHDK and CDR2 is SYGVNS in the germline V gene. The CDR3 is made up of 11 amino acids. With 4 bases removed from V and 8 bases from J, the gap between germline ends came to 7 bases. General observations from the study: Despite large depth, rarefaction showed incomplete sorted-subset sequencing.

Measured with immunoSEQ multiplex PCR; TCRdb has only the in-frame clones, and not every one. The sample carries 800,000 to 1,200,000 clones, approximately 78% recorded once. Healthy HIV-negative adults without recent acute infections or vaccinations served as donors. Adult Caucasians living in Nashville, Tennessee made up all of the donors. This TCR came from a man aged 18 to 35 in good health. Some clones in this sample may be carry-over from other donors' samples. The sample consisted of memory CD4+ T cells from PBMCs. The subset denotes: CD45RA-negative fraction. The chain couples TRBV25-1 to TRBJ2-3, with D possibly TRBD1 on 5 matching bases. The CDR3, as DNA: TGTGCCAGCAGTGCCCAGGGTACGCAGTATTTT. This gives the protein CASSAQGTQYF.